One sample yielded the 24 T cell receptor beta chains listed below, sequenced in a study of OX40 agonist ivuxolimab in advanced cancers. This table comes from immunoSEQ multiplex PCR, and its TCRdb copy is limited to in-frame clones, with some not included. The repertoire holds approximately 70,000 clones, about 90% seen once, with about 5.5% in the top ten. Sequencing was performed on CD4+ or CD8+ T cells sorted from blood, taken in a trial of the OX40 agonist ivuxolimab. These receptors were taken from an adult with an advanced solid tumor such as melanoma, head and neck, liver or kidney cancer.

The rearrangement uses TRBV29-1 and TRBJ1-1; TRBD1 might be the D (5 bases). The V and J ends lost 0 bases and 7 bases respectively, with 18 bases between them. The CDR3 contains 15 residues. Germline assignment: CDR1 SQVTM and CDR2 ANQGSEA. CDR3 sequence reads: CSVEDFGRESNEAFF. The CDR3 coding sequence is TGCAGCGTTGAAGACTTCGGCAGGGAATCGAATGAAGCTTTCTTT.

The V call is TRBV27, the J call TRBJ2-7; 9 bases agree with TRBD1. Unmatched junction bases numbered 4, after V lost 6 bases and J lost 4 bases. CDR1 is MNHEY and CDR2 is SMNVEV in the germline V gene (reference sequence). The CDR3 sequence is 13 residues long. CDR3 region: CASSPGTGYEQYF. CDR3 DNA sequence: TGTGCCAGCAGCCCTGGGACAGGGTACGAGCAGTACTTC.

This chain joins TRBV13 and TRBJ2-5; D remains ambiguous. The DNA matches TRBJ2-7 better at its end, which makes the J call doubtful. The CDR3 runs 14 residues. Germline V gene sequence: CDR1 PRHDT, CDR2 FYEKMQ (reference sequence). In DNA form, the CDR3 reads TGTGCCAGCAGCTTAGGCCTAAGGCTAGGCGAGCAGTACTTC. Amino acid sequence: CASSLGLRLGEQYF.

The CDR3 DNA reads as TGTGCCAGCAGCCAAGAATCTACTGGAAACACCATATATTTT. Encoded protein: CASSQESTGNTIYF. This chain joins TRBV7-2 and TRBJ1-3; D not certain. This CDR3 comprises 14 residues. CDR1 and CDR2 from the germline V gene are SGHTA and FQGNSA. Trimming removed 5 bases at V and 2 bases at J, with 10 bases between.

The chain joins TRBV19 to TRBJ1-5, with a tentative D call TRBD1 (5 bases). V was cut by 2 bases and J by 7 bases, with 9 bases left in between. The CDR3 sequence is 13 residues long. The germline V gene encodes CDR1 LNHDA and CDR2 SQIVND (reference sequence). CDR3 sequence (DNA): TGTGCCAGTAGTATACAGGGCGAGCAGCCCCAGCATTTT. Translated, it gives CASSIQGEQPQHF.

V usage is TRBV7-6 and J usage is TRBJ1-1; no firm D call. Trimming cost V 2 bases and J 4 bases, with 14 bases left between them. Per germline, CDR1 SGHVS and CDR2 FNYEAQ. This CDR3 has 15 residues. The CDR3: CASSLLPGIGTEAFF. The CDR3 coding sequence is TGTGCCAGCAGCTTACTCCCGGGGATTGGCACTGAAGCTTTCTTT.

The rearrangement links TRBV19 to TRBJ1-1; 7 bases align to TRBD1. The CDR3 covers 12 residues. V was clipped by 8 bases and J by 4 bases; unmatched bases: 4. Germline-derived CDR1 and CDR2 are LNHDA and SQIVND (reference sequence). CDR3 nucleotide sequence: TGTGCCAGTCAGGGGGTCGGCACTGAAGCTTTCTTT. It translates to CASQGVGTEAFF.

The rearrangement links TRBV14 to TRBJ1-6; no reliable D call. CDR3 length: 16 amino acids. Between the trimmed V and J ends, which lost 3 bases and 7 bases, there was a span of 16 bases. From germline, CDR1 is SGHDN and CDR2 FVKESK. The CDR3 spells CASSHWSDPENSPLHF. CDR3 bases: TGTGCCAGCAGCCACTGGTCGGACCCGGAAAATTCACCCCTCCACTTT.

V usage is TRBV5-1 and J usage is TRBJ2-3, with D uncertain. Germline-derived CDR1 and CDR2 are SGHRS and YFSETQ. The CDR3 has 16 amino acids. V was pared by 0 bases and J by 0 bases, with 11 bases between. The CDR3 DNA follows: TGCGCCAGCAGCTTGGATACAGAAACTAGCACAGATACGCAGTATTTT. Its protein product is CASSLDTETSTDTQYF. Variable domain in full (rest from reference TRBV5-1 and TRBJ2-3): KAGVTQTPRYLIKTRGQQVTLSCSPISGHRSVSWYQQTPGQGLQFLFEYFSETQRNKGNFPGRFSGRQFSNSRSEMNVSTLELGDSALYLCASSLDTETSTDTQYFGPGTRLTVL.

V gene TRBV9 combines with J gene TRBJ2-1; TRBD2 aligns across 13 bases. Per germline, CDR1 SGDLS and CDR2 YYNGEE. This CDR3 has 15 residues. Germline trimming cut 4 bases from V and 5 bases from J; bases unmatched to any gene: 3. The CDR3 region has the DNA TGTGCCAGCAGCCCGGGACTAGCGGGGAACAATGAGCAGTTCTTC. Protein product: CASSPGLAGNNEQFF.

This chain joins TRBV19 and TRBJ2-1; D unresolved. With 5 bases removed from V and 4 bases from J, the gap between germline ends came to 6 bases. Germline V gives CDR1 LNHDA, CDR2 SQIVND (reference sequence). The CDR3 length is 12 residues. In DNA, the CDR3 is TGTGCCAGTAGTTTAACATACAATGAGCAGTTCTTC. Translated, it gives CASSLTYNEQFF.

In this sample, this clone turned up once. In nucleotides, the CDR3 is TGTGCCAGCAGCCCCCCCGGGTCCTACGAGCAGTACTTC. It translates to CASSPPGSYEQYF. The rearrangement uses TRBV7-9 and TRBJ2-7, with no clear D. The CDR3 has 13 amino acids. The V gene lost 5 bases and the J gene lost 1 base, with 9 bases spanning the gap. Germline V gene lookup returns CDR1 SEHNR and CDR2 FQNEAQ (reference sequence).

The chain carries TRBV6-6 and TRBJ2-7; no clear D gene. CDR3 length equals 14 residues. V lost 7 bases to trimming and J lost 0 bases, with 13 bases between them. The germline gives CDR1 MNHNY, CDR2 SVGAGI (reference sequence). As DNA, the CDR3 is TGTGCCAGCACTCTTACTGAAAGCTCCTACGAGCAGTACTTC. It codes for CASTLTESSYEQYF.

This chain uses TRBV4-2 with TRBJ1-4; D remains unclear. Per germline, CDR1 LGHNA and CDR2 YNFKEQ. CDR3 length equals 15 residues. The ends were cut back, 1 base at V and 2 bases at J, with 8 bases in the middle. Written as DNA, the CDR3 is TGTGCCAGCAGCCAAGCTGAAAGGACTAATGAAAAACTGTTTTTT. The encoded protein is CASSQAERTNEKLFF.

The V gene is TRBV19, the J gene TRBJ2-5; a possible D gene is TRBD1 (5 bases). Per the germline V gene, CDR1 is LNHDA and CDR2 is SQIVND (reference sequence). This CDR3 comprises 16 residues. Trimming cost V 3 bases and J 3 bases, with 17 bases left between them. CDR3: CASSMGYGAGEETQYF. The CDR3 coding sequence is TGTGCCAGTAGTATGGGGTATGGGGCAGGCGAAGAGACCCAGTACTTC.

The V call is TRBV5-1, the J call TRBJ2-7; D not certain. Trimming removed 2 bases from V and 4 bases from J, with 10 bases in between. Germline assignment: CDR1 SGHRS and CDR2 YFSETQ. The CDR3 length is 13 residues. The CDR3, as DNA: TGCGCCAGCAGCTTAGAGGTCTTTTACGAGCAGTACTTC. Translation: CASSLEVFYEQYF.

The V gene is TRBV9, the J gene TRBJ2-2; 12 nucleotides agree with TRBD2. Germline V CDR1 and CDR2: SGDLS, YYNGEE. The trim removed 2 bases at V and 2 bases at J, leaving 7 bases unmatched. The length of the CDR3 is 18 residues. CDR3 sequence (DNA): TGTGCCAGCAGCGTCAGACTAGCGGGAGAGGCTAACACCGGGGAGCTGTTTTTT. It yields the protein CASSVRLAGEANTGELFF.

The rearrangement joins TRBV9 to TRBJ1-2; D remains ambiguous. Germline assignment: CDR1 SGDLS and CDR2 YYNGEE. V lost 4 bases and J 3 bases, leaving 13 bases between the germline ends. This CDR3 is built from 14 residues. Here the CDR3 DNA reads TGTGCCAGCAGCTTGGACGGAGCATACTATGGCTACACCTTC. Its translation: CASSLDGAYYGYTF.

This chain uses TRBV5-1 with TRBJ2-1, with TRBD1 matching over 7 bases. J was trimmed by 7 bases and V by 2 bases; bases with no gene match: 9. This CDR3 comprises 15 residues. CDR1 is SGHRS and CDR2 is YFSETQ in the germline V gene. For the CDR3, the DNA is TGCGCCAGCAGCTTATATGGGGGACAGATTAATGAGCAGTTCTTC. Protein product: CASSLYGGQINEQFF.

The V and J genes are TRBV6-1 and TRBJ2-7; D is ambiguous. CDR3 size: 10 residues. Trimming pared 8 bases from V and 5 bases from J, leaving 7 bases between. Germline-derived CDR1 and CDR2 are MNHNS and SASEGT. This chain's CDR3 is CASYYNEQYF. The CDR3 DNA is TGTGCCAGCTACTATAACGAGCAGTACTTC.

This clone has a single count. This rearrangement joins TRBV6-5 to TRBJ1-1, with 8 bases aligning to TRBD1. CDR3 size: 14 residues. V shed 4 bases and J 4 bases; nucleotides not matched to a gene: 5. Germline lookup yields CDR1 MNHEY and CDR2 SVGAGI. The CDR3 bases are TGTGCCAGCAGTTTAACAGGGGGAGTCACTGAAGCTTTCTTT. Its protein product is CASSLTGGVTEAFF.

V usage is TRBV5-1 and J usage is TRBJ1-5, with D possibly matching TRBD1 (6 bases). Germline-derived CDR1 and CDR2 are SGHRS and YFSETQ. Trimming shortened V by 1 base and J by 6 bases, and 11 bases separated the two germline ends. The CDR3 is 14 amino acids. As DNA, the CDR3 is TGCGCCAGCAGCTTGAGGGGGGACGGTCAGCCCCAGCATTTT. Protein: CASSLRGDGQPQHF.

The rearrangement joins TRBV28 to TRBJ2-3; D remains unclear. Germline V CDR1 and CDR2: MDHEN, SYDVKM. Trimming stripped 2 bases from V and 0 bases from J, with 12 bases between. This CDR3 comprises 16 residues. The CDR3 reads CASSLGSRPSTDTQYF. CDR3 coding DNA: TGTGCCAGCAGTTTAGGCTCGCGGCCTAGCACAGATACGCAGTATTTT.

This chain links TRBV30 with TRBJ1-1, with D possibly TRBD1 on 6 matching bases. V was shortened by 6 bases and J by 1 base, with 12 bases between the two germline ends. This CDR3 has 13 amino acids. From germline, CDR1 is GTSNPN and CDR2 SVGIG (reference sequence). The DNA for the CDR3 is TGTGCCTGCTCGGGACACTCGAACACTGAAGCTTTCTTT. It yields the protein CACSGHSNTEAFF.